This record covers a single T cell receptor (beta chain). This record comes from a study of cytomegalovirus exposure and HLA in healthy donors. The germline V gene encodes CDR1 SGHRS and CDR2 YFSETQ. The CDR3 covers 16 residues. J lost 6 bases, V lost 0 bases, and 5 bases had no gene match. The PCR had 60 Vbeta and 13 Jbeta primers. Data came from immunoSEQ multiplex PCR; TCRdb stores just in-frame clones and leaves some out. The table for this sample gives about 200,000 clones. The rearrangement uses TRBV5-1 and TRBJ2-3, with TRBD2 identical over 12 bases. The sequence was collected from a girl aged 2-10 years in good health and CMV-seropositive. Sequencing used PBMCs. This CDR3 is CASSLALAGGGDTQYF. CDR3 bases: TGCGCCAGCAGCTTGGCGCTAGCGGGAGGGGGTGATACGCAGTATTTT.